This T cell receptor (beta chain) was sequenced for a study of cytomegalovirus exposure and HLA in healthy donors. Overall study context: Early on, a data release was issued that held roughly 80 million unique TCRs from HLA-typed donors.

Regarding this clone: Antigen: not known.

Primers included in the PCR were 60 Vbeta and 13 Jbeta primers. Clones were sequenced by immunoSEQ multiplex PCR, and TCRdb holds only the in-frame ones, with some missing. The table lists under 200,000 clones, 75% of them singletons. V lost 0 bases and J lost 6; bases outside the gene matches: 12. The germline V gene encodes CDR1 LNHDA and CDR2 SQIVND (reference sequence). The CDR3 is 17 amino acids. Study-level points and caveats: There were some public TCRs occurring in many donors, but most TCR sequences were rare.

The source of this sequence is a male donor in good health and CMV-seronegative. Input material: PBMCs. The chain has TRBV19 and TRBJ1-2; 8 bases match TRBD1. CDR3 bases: TGTGCCAGTAGTATAGAGGCAGGGGGCCTTCGTAAGGATGGCTACACCTTC. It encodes CASSIEAGGLRKDGYTF. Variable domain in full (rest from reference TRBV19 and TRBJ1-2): DGGITQSPKYLFRKEGQNVTLSCEQNLNHDAMYWYRQDPGQGLRLIYYSQIVNDFQKGDIAEGYSVSREKKESFPLTVTSAQKNPTAFYLCASSIEAGGLRKDGYTFGSGTRLTVV.